This TCR beta chain was captured by sequencing in a study of graft-versus-host responses after intestinal transplantation. Study context: The recipients all started with anti-thymocyte globulin induction and then took tacrolimus and steroids for about three years.

Profiling relied on immunoSEQ multiplex PCR, and the TCRdb table lists in-frame clones only, not all of them. The profile shows fewer than 30,000 clones, 87% of them singletons. V was trimmed by 1 base and J by 8 bases, leaving 6 bases between them. The CDR3 spans 12 residues. CDR1 is SGHAT and CDR2 is FQNNGV in the germline V gene. Concerning this clone itself: Its antigen is currently unknown.

Study-wide results and caveats: Peak circulating GvH clone levels were associated with early post-transplant HvG declines. Those patients showing graft-donor T cell macrochimerism displayed high graft-versus-host to host-versus-graft clonal ratios in allografts.

The chain joins TRBV11-2 to TRBJ2-1; no firm D call. The specimen was PBMCs, collected about 15 months after intestinal transplantation. The TCR was taken from a human patient who received an intestinal transplant, so some T cells may come from the graft donor. CDR3 residues: CASSLVVYEQFF. In DNA, the CDR3 is TGTGCCAGCAGCTTAGTAGTCTATGAGCAGTTCTTC.